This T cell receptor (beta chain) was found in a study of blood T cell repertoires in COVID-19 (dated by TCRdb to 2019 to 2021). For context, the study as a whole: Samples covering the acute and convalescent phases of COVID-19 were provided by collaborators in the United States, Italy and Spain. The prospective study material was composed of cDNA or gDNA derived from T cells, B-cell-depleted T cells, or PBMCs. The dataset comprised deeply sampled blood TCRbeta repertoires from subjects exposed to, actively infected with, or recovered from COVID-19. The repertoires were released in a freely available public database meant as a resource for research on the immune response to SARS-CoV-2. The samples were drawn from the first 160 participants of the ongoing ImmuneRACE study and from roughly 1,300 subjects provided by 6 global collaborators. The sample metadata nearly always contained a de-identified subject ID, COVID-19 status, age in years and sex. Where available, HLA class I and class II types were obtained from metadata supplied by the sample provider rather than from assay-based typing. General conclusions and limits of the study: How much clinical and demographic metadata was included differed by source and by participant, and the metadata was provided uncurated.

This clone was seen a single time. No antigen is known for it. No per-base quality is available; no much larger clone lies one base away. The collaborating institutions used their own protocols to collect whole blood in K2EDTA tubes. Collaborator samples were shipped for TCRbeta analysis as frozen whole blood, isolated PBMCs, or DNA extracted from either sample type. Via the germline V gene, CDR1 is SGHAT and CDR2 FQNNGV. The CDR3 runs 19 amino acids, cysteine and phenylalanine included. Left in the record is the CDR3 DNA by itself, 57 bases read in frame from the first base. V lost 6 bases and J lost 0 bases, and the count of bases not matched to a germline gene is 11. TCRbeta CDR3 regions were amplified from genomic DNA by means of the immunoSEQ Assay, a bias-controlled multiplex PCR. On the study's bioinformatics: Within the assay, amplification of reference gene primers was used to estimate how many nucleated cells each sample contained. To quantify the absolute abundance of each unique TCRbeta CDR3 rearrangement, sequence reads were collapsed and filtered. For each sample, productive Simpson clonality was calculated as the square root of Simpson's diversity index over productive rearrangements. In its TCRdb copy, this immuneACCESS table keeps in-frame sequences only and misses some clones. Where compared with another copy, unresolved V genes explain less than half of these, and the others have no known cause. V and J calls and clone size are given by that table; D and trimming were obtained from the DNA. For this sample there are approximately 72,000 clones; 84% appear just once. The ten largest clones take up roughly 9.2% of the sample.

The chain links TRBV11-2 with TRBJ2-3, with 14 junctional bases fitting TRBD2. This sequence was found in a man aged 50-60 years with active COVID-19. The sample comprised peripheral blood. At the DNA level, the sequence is TGTGCCAGCAGACAATCACCGGGACTAGCGGGGGCTAGCACAGATACGCAGTATTTT. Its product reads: CASRQSPGLAGASTDTQYF.